This T cell receptor (beta chain) was profiled in a study of blood T cell repertoires in COVID-19. Turning to the study itself: Acute-phase and convalescent COVID-19 samples originated in the United States, Italy and Spain. T cells, B-cell-depleted T cells, or PBMCs supplied cDNA or gDNA.

The germline V gene has CDR1 LGHDT and CDR2 YNNKEL (reference sequence). The CDR3 has 14 amino acids. V trimming: 5 bases; J trimming: 6 bases; junction bases outside the gene matches: 5. Source study methods: It was from reference gene primer amplification that nucleated cell counts were estimated. Method: immunoSEQ multiplex PCR; TCRdb's copy keeps in-frame clones and lacks some. The DNA was the basis for D and trimming; V, J and clone size are from that table. The profile shows under 300,000 clones, 70% to 90% of them singletons. This chain links TRBV3-1 (or the pseudogene TRBV3-2) with TRBJ1-4; 8 bases match TRBD1. The receptor's source is a woman aged 55-69 years with active or convalescent COVID-19. The sample taken for sequencing was peripheral blood. The CDR3, as DNA: TGTGCCAGCAGCATCCCGGGACAGGATGAAAAACTGTTTTTT. It encodes CASSIPGQDEKLFF.